This entry describes one T cell receptor beta chain. The antigen it binds to is not known. No per-base quality is available; no much larger clone lies one base away. From cysteine to phenylalanine, the CDR3 is 16 amino acids long. The retained sequence is limited to the CDR3, 48 bases, with the frame set at the first base. Between the V and J ends, shortened by 4 bases and 2 bases respectively, the junction contains 15 bases. According to the germline V gene (reference sequence), CDR1 reads SGHKS and CDR2 reads YYEKEE. The TCR beta CDR3 regions were amplified from RNA transcripts. The TCR CDR3 was subjected to a first round of RT-PCR using the HTBI primer set and the Qiagen OneStep RT-PCR kit. Libraries were constructed in a second round of multiplex PCR, after which size selection and purification were carried out. Paired-end sequencing of the libraries was performed with 100 bp reads on an Illumina HiSeq2000. The study's processing was this. Raw data were processed with SOAPnuke, discarding reads with adapters, uncalled bases, mean Phred below 15, or no exact constant-primer or identifier match. High-quality paired reads were merged using COPE v1.2.5, and each unique nucleotide sequence was defined as a clonotype. MiTCR v1.1 was used to align clonotypes to the IMGT TRBV, TRBD and TRBJ reference segments. The analysis included only V-J combinations with a frequency above 0.0001, which together covered 99% to 99.2% of the repertoires. The TCS score was defined as F50 (clonal expansion) divided by E x V (chaos), with BLOSUM62-based TCRdist calculated between CDR3 peptides within each V-J. Welch's t-statistics and random forest reduced roughly 500 V-J features to 10 to 15, which were used in a naive Bayes classifier (R e1071). The public sequencing data were trimmed at Q25 with fastp and processed into clonotypes with MiXCR by TCRdb, which kept only in-frame beta chains. Merged by CDR3 protein, the rows form single entries marked with the most common genes and DNA. For this entry, the V and J calls and clone size follow TCRdb and not the study's own pipeline. A total of 620,000 or so distinct CDR3 sequences appear in this sample, roughly 15% of them only once. 9.5% to 15% of the sample comes from the top ten.

This entry comes from a study of T cells in Graves' hyperthyroidism and ophthalmopathy (dated by TCRdb to about 2019). About the full investigation: Peripheral blood was collected at initial diagnosis, before any treatment. To identify TCR V-J signatures that set the groups apart, the researchers used a discovery cohort of about a hundred patients, made up of 40 to 45 with Graves' ophthalmopathy and 57 with stable Graves' hyperthyroidism. Whether ophthalmopathy could be predicted prospectively was tested in an independent validation cohort made up of 18 to 20 hyperthyroidism patients plus 17 patients who later progressed to ophthalmopathy. The approximately 100 discovery patients were randomly split 7:3 into training and test sets. The study also compared thyroid tissue and blood T-cell repertoires from five or six Graves' hyperthyroidism patients. Following sampling, methimazole starting at 30 mg daily was given to hyperthyroidism patients, and high-dose intravenous methylprednisolone was given to ophthalmopathy patients. The paper reports TCR Vbeta CDR3 sequencing of roughly 140 peripheral blood samples: under 45 ophthalmopathy, 75 to 80 hyperthyroidism and around 17 progressor patients. General findings and caveats noted by the study authors: During validation, the model predicted progression to ophthalmopathy a median of approximately 6 months ahead of onset, with around 65% sensitivity and roughly 75% specificity. Most expanded thyroid clonotypes (frequency above 0.001) were also detected in blood, suggesting blood repertoires may reflect thyroid immune responses. No statistical method was used to set the sample size in advance, and investigators knew the group allocation. Ophthalmopathy was separated from stable hyperthyroidism by a 13 V-J signature model, with 85% to 90% sensitivity and about 81% specificity obtained in cross-validation and 80%/75% obtained in testing.

Ophthalmopathy patients had moderately to severely active disease, Clinical Activity Score of at least 3, NOSPECS grade of at least 4, and duration under 3 months. Any patient with an uncontrolled infection, another autoimmune disease, pregnancy or lactation was excluded. Diagnoses were established on the basis of clinical symptoms, serum thyroxine and TRAb, thyroid ultrasound, and orbital computed tomography. PBMCs were separated from under 11 ml of fresh peripheral blood using Ficoll-Paque density gradient centrifugation. Total RNA was extracted using Trizol reagent, and RNA quality was assessed on an Agilent 2100 Bioanalyzer.

This TCR derives from a woman between 45 and 65 years old with Graves' ophthalmopathy. Sequencing input: blood. Recombination joined TRBV5-5 with TRBJ2-2; the D gene is not confidently resolved. The sequence in DNA is TGTGCCAGCAGCCCAGAGGTCCTGAGAAACACCGGGGAGCTGTTTTTT. Its protein is CASSPEVLRNTGELFF.